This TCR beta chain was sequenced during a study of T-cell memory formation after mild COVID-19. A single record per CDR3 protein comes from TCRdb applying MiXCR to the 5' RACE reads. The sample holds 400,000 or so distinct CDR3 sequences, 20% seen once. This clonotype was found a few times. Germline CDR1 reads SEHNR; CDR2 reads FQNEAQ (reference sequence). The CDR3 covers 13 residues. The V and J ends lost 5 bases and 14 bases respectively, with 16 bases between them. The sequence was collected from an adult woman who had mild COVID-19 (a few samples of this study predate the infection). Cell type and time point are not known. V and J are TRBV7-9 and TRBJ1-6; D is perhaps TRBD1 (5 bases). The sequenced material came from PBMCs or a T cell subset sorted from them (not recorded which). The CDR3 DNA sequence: TGTGCCAGCAGCCTTGGGACCGAAGATACCCTCCACTTT. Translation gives CASSLGTEDTLHF.